This T cell receptor beta chain was sequenced in a study of blood T cell repertoires in COVID-19. Study-level background: PBMCs, B-cell-depleted T cells, or T cells provided the cDNA or gDNA that made up the material.

Germline CDR1 and CDR2: SGHNT and YENEEA. CDR3 length: 13 amino acids. Trimming cost V 5 bases and J 8 bases, with 15 bases left between them. Method: immunoSEQ multiplex PCR; TCRdb's copy keeps in-frame clones and lacks some. Of approximately 140,000 clones in the sample, 75% to 85% were seen once. The chain carries TRBV11-3 and TRBJ1-1; D ambiguous. The sequence came from a man in his sixties with active or convalescent COVID-19. Sequencing input: peripheral blood. The DNA of the CDR3 is TGTGCCAGCAGCCTAAGGGAGGGCCTCGAAGCTTTCTTT. Translating it yields CASSLREGLEAFF.